The 5 T cell receptor beta chains given below trace back to one sample, sequenced in a study of cytomegalovirus exposure and HLA in healthy donors (dated 2017 in TCRdb). Library creation used the immunoSEQ multiplex PCR assay. For the multiplex PCR, a mixture combining 60 forward primers for TCR Vbeta segments and 13 reverse primers for TCR Jbeta segments was used. Drawn from immuneACCESS, this table holds only the in-frame rearrangements with V and J called that TCRdb kept. Clones are partly lost; checked studies trace under half to an unresolved V gene and leave the rest unexplained. A total of about 190,000 clones appear in this sample, 79% of them only once. The top ten hold 1.6% of the sample. Input material: PBMCs. These receptors were obtained from a woman aged 18-29 years in good health and CMV-seronegative.

The chain links TRBV6-1 to TRBJ2-3; D perhaps matches TRBD2 (6 bases). The CDR3 has 15 residues. Germline loops: CDR1 MNHNS, CDR2 SASEGT. V was trimmed by 6 bases and J by 0 bases, leaving 13 bases between them. The CDR3 sequence is CASRATDYSTDTQYF. The CDR3 nucleotides are TGTGCCAGCAGAGCGACGGACTATAGCACAGATACGCAGTATTTT.

This clone was seen only once. V gene TRBV5-1 combines with J gene TRBJ2-2; 10 bases are shared with TRBD2. Germline lookup yields CDR1 SGHRS and CDR2 YFSETQ. V trimming: 2 bases; J trimming: 1 base; junction bases outside the gene matches: 5. This CDR3 comprises 17 residues. CDR3 residues: CASSFTSGNLNTGELFF. DNA for the CDR3: TGCGCCAGCAGCTTTACTAGCGGGAACTTGAACACCGGGGAGCTGTTTTTT.

This chain links TRBV30 with TRBJ1-5; weak D call: TRBD1 (6 bases). CDR1 and CDR2 from the germline V gene are GTSNPN and SVGIG (reference sequence). The CDR3 is 15 residues long. Trimming took off 2 bases at V and 11 bases at J, with 22 bases between the two ends. This CDR3 is CAWSMGPASSGAQHF. In DNA, the CDR3 is TGTGCCTGGAGTATGGGGCCCGCTTCATCAGGGGCCCAGCATTTT.

This chain joins TRBV4-1 and TRBJ2-5, with 13 bases fitting TRBD2. Germline lookup yields CDR1 MGHRA and CDR2 YSYEKL. V dropped 0 bases and J dropped 4; count of bases not matched to a gene: 2. This CDR3 comprises 16 residues. CDR3 protein: CASSQETSGGRETQYF. DNA for the CDR3: TGCGCCAGCAGCCAAGAGACTAGCGGGGGGCGAGAGACCCAGTACTTC.

As to this clone: The junction differs from germline at one of its ends, possibly a read error. The chain combines TRBV6-6 with TRBJ1-5; D is perhaps TRBD1 (5 bases). This CDR3 has 14 residues. Germline CDR1 MNHNY, CDR2 SVGAGI (reference sequence). This CDR3 reads CACRAFLSNQPQHF. The CDR3 DNA reads TGTGCCTGCAGGGCCTTCCTTAGCAATCAGCCCCAGCATTTT.